The 22 T cell receptor beta chains below were found in one sample sequenced in a study of blood T cell repertoires in COVID-19. Sequenced by immunoSEQ multiplex PCR; TCRdb stores in-frame clones only, minus some. The sample lists hundreds of thousands of clones, roughly 90% seen once, with approximately 7.3% in the top ten. The sequencing sample was made of peripheral blood. The receptors derive from a woman between 65 and 79 years old with COVID-19, enrolled during active disease.

J is TRBJ2-7 and V is TRBV6-1, with TRBD2 identical over 16 bases. The ends lost 4 bases at V and 3 bases at J; junction bases unmatched: 6. Germline CDR1 MNHNS, CDR2 SASEGT. The CDR3 contains 17 residues. The CDR3 DNA sequence: TGTGCCAGCAGTGCAGGGACTAGCGGGGGGGCGGGCTACGAGCAGTACTTC. This translates into CASSAGTSGGAGYEQYF.

V usage is TRBV7-8 and J usage is TRBJ2-5; 7 nucleotides match TRBD1. The CDR3 covers 15 residues. In germline, CDR1 is SGHVS, CDR2 FQNEAQ. J gave up 4 bases and V 2 bases, and 7 bases lay outside the gene matches. CDR3 sequence: CASSLLGAGGETQYF. The CDR3 DNA is TGTGCCAGCAGCTTATTGGGGGCAGGGGGAGAGACCCAGTACTTC.

The chain carries TRBV2 and TRBJ2-5, with 8 bases that match TRBD1. V trimming: 5 bases; J trimming: 4 bases; junction bases outside the gene matches: 9. The length of the CDR3 is 15 residues. The V gene's germline CDR1 is SNHLY and CDR2 FYNNEI. The CDR3 sequence: CASSLNGQGGETQYF. CDR3 DNA sequence: TGTGCCAGCAGTCTAAACGGACAGGGAGGAGAGACCCAGTACTTC. Looking up the rest from reference TRBV2 and TRBJ2-5 gives the full variable domain: EPEVTQTPSHQVTQMGQEVILRCVPISNHLYFYWYRQILGQKVEFLVSFYNNEISEKSEIFDDQFSVERPDGSNFTLKIRSTKLEDSAMYFCASSLNGQGGETQYFGPGTRLLVL.

This clone was detected only a few times. This chain uses TRBV3-1 (or the pseudogene TRBV3-2) with TRBJ1-1; the D is unclear. This CDR3 is built from 16 residues. Trimming left V 0 bases short and J 0 bases short, with 11 bases between. Germline lookup yields CDR1 LGHDT and CDR2 YNNKEL (reference sequence). The CDR3 DNA is TGTGCCAGCAGCCAAGATAGTCAGGCGCTGAACACTGAAGCTTTCTTT. Encoded protein: CASSQDSQALNTEAFF.

The chain couples TRBV7-2 to TRBJ1-3; TRBD1 matches 7 bases. Per the germline V gene, CDR1 is SGHTA and CDR2 is FQGNSA. The V gene end was trimmed by 5 bases and the J gene end by 3 bases; junction bases not matched to a gene: 7. The CDR3 runs 15 residues. This chain's CDR3 is CASSQYRGSGNTIYF. Written as DNA, the CDR3 is TGTGCCAGCAGCCAATACAGGGGAAGTGGAAACACCATATATTTT.

This clone was recorded once. The chain combines TRBV18 with TRBJ2-3; maybe TRBD1 (5 bases). Trimming removed 0 bases at V and 4 bases at J, with 8 bases between. The CDR3 covers 14 residues. Germline CDR1 and CDR2: KGHSH and LQKENI. The CDR3 loop is CASSPPQGADTQYF. The CDR3 DNA is TGTGCCAGCTCACCACCCCAGGGTGCAGATACGCAGTATTTT.

The chain has TRBV18 and TRBJ1-1, with 9 nucleotides matching TRBD1. Germline V gene data show CDR1 as KGHSH and CDR2 as LQKENI. The V and J ends lost 3 bases and 1 base, in that order; junction bases with no gene match: 6. The CDR3 length is 16 residues. The CDR3 region is CASSPKQGARNTEAFF. The CDR3 DNA is TGTGCCAGCTCACCGAAACAGGGGGCGAGGAACACTGAAGCTTTCTTT. The full variable domain, rest sourced from reference TRBV18 and TRBJ1-1, is NAGVMQNPRHLVRRRGQEARLRCSPMKGHSHVYWYRQLPEEGLKFMVYLQKENIIDESGMPKERFSAEFPKEGPSILRIQQVVRGDSAAYFCASSPKQGARNTEAFFGQGTRLTVV.

This chain joins TRBV4-3 and TRBJ1-2; TRBD1 is a possible D gene (6 bases). Trimming left V 1 base short and J 1 base short, with 16 bases between. CDR3 length: 17 residues. Germline loops: CDR1 LGHNA, CDR2 YSLEER. The CDR3 DNA reads as TGCGCCAGCAGCCAAGTTTTTAACAGGGATAGTAACTATGGCTACACCTTC. This translates into CASSQVFNRDSNYGYTF.

The rearrangement links TRBV3-1 (or the pseudogene TRBV3-2) to TRBJ2-3, with D unclear. The length of the CDR3 is 13 residues. V was cut by 5 bases and J by 9 bases, with 15 bases left in between. Germline CDR1 reads LGHDT; CDR2 reads YNNKEL (reference sequence). CDR3 DNA sequence: TGTGCCAGCAGCTTCTCAACCAGGTCGACGCAGTATTTT. Its translation is CASSFSTRSTQYF.

Comment on this clone: This is likely a read error, given that the CDR3 carries no conserved phenylalanine or tryptophan at its end. The DNA is left out, because the CDR3 cannot be placed on it with certainty; the CDR3 is given as TCRdb lists it. The chain employs TRBV6-1 and TRBJ1-1; the listed D gene, TRBD1, was not tested against the DNA. Germline CDR1 MNHNS, CDR2 SASEGT. The CDR3 spans 11 residues, counting both ends. The CDR3 reads CASSDGRGRSA.

J is TRBJ1-1 and V is TRBV2; maybe TRBD1 (5 bases). CDR1 is SNHLY, CDR2 FYNNEI, per germline. V lost 11 bases and J lost 8, with 9 bases in between. The CDR3 runs 9 residues. The CDR3 spells CAGGREAFF. CDR3 bases: TGTGCCGGGGGGAGGGAAGCTTTCTTT.

The rearrangement uses TRBV27 and TRBJ2-1, with TRBD1 matching over 10 bases. J was trimmed by 12 bases and V by 4 bases; bases with no gene match: 15. The CDR3 is 16 residues long. The germline gives CDR1 MNHEY, CDR2 SMNVEV (reference sequence). The CDR3 spells CASSSFSGQGSLGQFF. The CDR3 DNA reads as TGTGCCAGCAGTTCGTTTTCGGGACAGGGGTCCTTGGGGCAGTTCTTC.

This chain links TRBV7-2 with TRBJ1-1; D unclear. V lost 3 bases, J lost 5 bases, and 13 bases lay in between. CDR3 length equals 14 residues. The germline V gene encodes CDR1 SGHTA and CDR2 FQGNSA. CDR3 sequence: CASSFVQPITEAFF. The CDR3 DNA sequence: TGTGCCAGCAGCTTTGTACAGCCTATAACTGAAGCTTTCTTT.

This chain uses TRBV6-9 with TRBJ1-5; D is ambiguous. Germline V CDR1 and CDR2: MNHGY, SVAAGI. The V gene lost 3 bases and the J gene lost 10 bases, with 7 bases spanning the gap. This CDR3 is 11 amino acids long. The CDR3, as DNA: TGTGCCAGCAGTTACGGTCACCCCCAGCATTTT. Amino acid sequence: CASSYGHPQHF.

J is TRBJ1-1 and V is TRBV6-5, with TRBD1 matching 9 bases. CDR1 and CDR2 (germline): MNHEY, SVGAGI. V was clipped by 9 bases and J by 4 bases; unmatched bases: 6. The CDR3 contains 13 residues. The CDR3 loop is CASQQGAGTEAFF. Written as DNA, the CDR3 is TGTGCCAGTCAACAGGGGGCAGGCACTGAAGCTTTCTTT.

The CDR3 sequence: CASSKNWDRDTNTGELFF. CDR3 DNA: TGTGCCAGCAGCAAAAATTGGGACAGGGACACAAACACCGGGGAGCTGTTTTTT. This chain links TRBV21-1 with TRBJ2-2; TRBD1 is the table's D call, not checked against the DNA. TRBV21-1 is a pseudogene locus. CDR3 length: 18 amino acids.

This rearrangement joins TRBV30 to TRBJ1-1; D may be TRBD1 (5 bases). Germline assignment: CDR1 GTSNPN and CDR2 SVGIG (reference sequence). This CDR3 contains 12 residues. The CDR3 loop is CACDPGFTEAFF. Written as DNA, the CDR3 is TGTGCTTGTGACCCAGGGTTCACTGAAGCTTTCTTT.

The chain carries TRBV5-1 and TRBJ1-2; 7 bases fit TRBD1. The germline V gene encodes CDR1 SGHRS and CDR2 YFSETQ. Unmatched junction bases numbered 1, after V lost 0 bases and J lost 2 bases. CDR3 length: 14 amino acids. Here the CDR3 reads CASSLEGQNYGYTF. CDR3 bases: TGCGCCAGCAGCTTGGAGGGACAGAACTATGGCTACACCTTC. Looking up the rest from reference TRBV5-1 and TRBJ1-2 gives the full variable domain: KAGVTQTPRYLIKTRGQQVTLSCSPISGHRSVSWYQQTPGQGLQFLFEYFSETQRNKGNFPGRFSGRQFSNSRSEMNVSTLELGDSALYLCASSLEGQNYGYTFGSGTRLTVV.

The chain is built from TRBV9 and TRBJ2-7, with TRBD1 matching over 8 bases. There are 14 residues in the CDR3. Germline V lookup: CDR1 SGDLS, CDR2 YYNGEE. The junction had 5 bases not matched to a gene; V was cut back by 4 bases and J by 2 bases. The CDR3 spells CASSPGTGAYEQYF. In DNA, the CDR3 is TGTGCCAGCAGCCCCGGGACAGGCGCCTACGAGCAGTACTTC.

The chain uses TRBV11-3 and TRBJ2-3; D possibly corresponds to TRBD2 (6 bases). Germline CDR1 reads SGHNT; CDR2 reads YENEEA. The CDR3 consists of 14 residues. V dropped 3 bases and J dropped 8 bases, with 15 bases sitting between them. This chain's CDR3 is CASSLTAGSGTQYF. In DNA, the CDR3 is TGTGCCAGCAGCTTGACGGCGGGGTCGGGTACGCAGTATTTT.

The chain uses TRBV19 and TRBJ2-3; 7 bases agree with TRBD1. V gave up 8 bases and J gave up 6 bases; unmatched junction bases: 8. Germline CDR1 LNHDA, CDR2 SQIVND (reference sequence). The CDR3 runs to 13 residues. This CDR3 is CASGGTVGDTQYF. The CDR3 bases are TGTGCCAGTGGTGGGACAGTGGGGGATACGCAGTATTTT.

The rearrangement links TRBV6-6 to TRBJ2-2; 8 bases line up with TRBD2. The CDR3 totals 14 residues. The germline V gene encodes CDR1 MNHNY and CDR2 SVGAGI (reference sequence). J gave up 0 bases and V 6 bases, and 0 bases lay outside the gene matches. CDR3 region: CASRRGANTGELFF. In DNA form, the CDR3 reads TGTGCCAGCAGGCGGGGGGCGAACACCGGGGAGCTGTTTTTT.